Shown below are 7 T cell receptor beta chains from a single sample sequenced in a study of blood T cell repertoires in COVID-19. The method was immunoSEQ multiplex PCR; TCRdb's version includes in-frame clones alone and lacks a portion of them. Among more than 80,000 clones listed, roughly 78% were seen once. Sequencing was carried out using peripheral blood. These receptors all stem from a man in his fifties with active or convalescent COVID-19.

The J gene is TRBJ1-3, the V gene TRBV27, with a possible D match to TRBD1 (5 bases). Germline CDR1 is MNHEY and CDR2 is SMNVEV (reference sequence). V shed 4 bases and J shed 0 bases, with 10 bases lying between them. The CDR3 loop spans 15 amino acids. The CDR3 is CASSSGGYSGNTIYF. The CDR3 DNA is TGTGCCAGCAGTTCGGGGGGATACTCTGGAAACACCATATATTTT.

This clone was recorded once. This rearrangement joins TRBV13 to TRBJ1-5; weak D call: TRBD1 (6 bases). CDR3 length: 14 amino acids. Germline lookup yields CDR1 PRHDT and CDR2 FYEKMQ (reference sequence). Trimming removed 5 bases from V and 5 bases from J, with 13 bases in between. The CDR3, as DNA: TGTGCCAGCAGCCTGAGGGGGTCCCATCAGCCCCAGCATTTT. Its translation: CASSLRGSHQPQHF.

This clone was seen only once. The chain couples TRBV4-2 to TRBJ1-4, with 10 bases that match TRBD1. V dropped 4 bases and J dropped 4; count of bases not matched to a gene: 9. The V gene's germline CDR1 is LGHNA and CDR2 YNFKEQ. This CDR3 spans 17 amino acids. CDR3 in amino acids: CASSRETGGLFNEKLFF. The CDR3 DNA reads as TGTGCCAGCAGCCGAGAGACAGGGGGCCTTTTTAATGAAAAACTGTTTTTT.

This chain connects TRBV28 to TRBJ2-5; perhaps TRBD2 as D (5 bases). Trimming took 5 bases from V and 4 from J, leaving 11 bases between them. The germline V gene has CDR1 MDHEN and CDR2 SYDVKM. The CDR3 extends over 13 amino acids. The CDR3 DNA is TGTGCCAGCAGTGACCCCCGGGGAGAGACCCAGTACTTC. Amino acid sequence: CASSDPRGETQYF.

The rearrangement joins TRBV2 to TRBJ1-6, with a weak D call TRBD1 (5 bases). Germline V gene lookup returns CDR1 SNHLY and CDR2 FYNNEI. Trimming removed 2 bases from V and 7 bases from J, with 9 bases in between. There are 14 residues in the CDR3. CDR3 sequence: CASSERGSNSPLHF. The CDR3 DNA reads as TGTGCCAGCAGTGAAAGGGGATCCAATTCACCCCTCCACTTT.

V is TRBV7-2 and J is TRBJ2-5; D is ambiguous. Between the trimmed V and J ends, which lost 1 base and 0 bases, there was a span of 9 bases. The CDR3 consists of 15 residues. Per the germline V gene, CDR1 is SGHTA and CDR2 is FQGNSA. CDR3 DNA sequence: TGTGCCAGCAGCTTAGTAATAGCATACCAAGAGACCCAGTACTTC. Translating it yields CASSLVIAYQETQYF. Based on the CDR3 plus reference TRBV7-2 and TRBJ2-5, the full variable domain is GAGVSQSPSNKVTEKGKDVELRCDPISGHTALYWYRQSLGQGLEFLIYFQGNSAPDKSGLPSDRFSAERTGGSVSTLTIQRTQQEDSAVYLCASSLVIAYQETQYFGPGTRLLVL.

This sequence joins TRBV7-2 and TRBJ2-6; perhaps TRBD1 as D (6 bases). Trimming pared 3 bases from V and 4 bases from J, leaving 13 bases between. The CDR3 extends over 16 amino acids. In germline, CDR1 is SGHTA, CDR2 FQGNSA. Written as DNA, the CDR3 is TGTGCCAGCAGCTTCCAACAGGGAACCGGGGCCAACGTCCTGACTTTC. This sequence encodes CASSFQQGTGANVLTF.